A single T cell receptor beta chain is shown here with its context. Its recognized antigen is unknown. Base qualities were left out, and no much larger clone turns up one base away. These data belong to a study of graft-versus-host responses after intestinal transplantation (dated by TCRdb to about 2021). Notes on the research overall: Recipients received multivisceral, liver-intestinal, or isolated intestinal transplants. Rather than going through the commercial service, samples from three later patients were sequenced in-house on an Illumina MiSeq and processed with MiXCR. To identify alloreactive clones, pre-transplant mixed lymphocyte reaction products were sequenced and compared with unstimulated pre-transplant donor and recipient T cells. A peak of at least 4% donor T cells among recipient peripheral blood mononuclear cells was the definition used for donor T cell macrochimerism. After intestinal transplantation, graft-versus-host and host-versus-graft alloreactive T cell clones were followed in the graft, circulation and bone marrow using bulk TCR-beta CDR3 sequencing. Every recipient was given anti-thymocyte globulin induction, followed by about three years of maintenance tacrolimus and steroids. The cohort enrolled about two dozen intestinal transplant recipients, one of whom was a retransplant, and 3 patients without pretransplant specimens were excluded.

Libraries were made using the immunoSEQ multiplex PCR assay. For most patients, genomic DNA was isolated with the Qiagen DNeasy Blood and Tissue Kit and shipped frozen to Adaptive Biotechnologies for TCR sequencing. Adaptive Biotechnologies carried out high-throughput TCR-beta CDR3 sequencing of genomic DNA for most patients. Turning to the authors' computational methods: Adaptive's ImmunoSEQ software was the source of the TCR sequencing data for 18 patients, while a few other patients were processed with MiXCR and VDJtools. To correct CD4 versus CD8 sorting errors, sequences present in both subsets at a frequency ratio below 5:1 were removed. CDR3 nucleotide sequences shared between donor and recipient were removed because their origin could not be assigned. Alloreactive clones required at least 2-fold expansion over unstimulated cells and minimum CFSE-low frequency of 0.002% (template counts) or 0.001% (read counts). Clones were considered mappable if detected in sequenced pre-transplant spleen, lymph node, or MLR CFSE-low populations of the donor or recipient. Cumulative frequency of alloreactive clones was calculated as a percentage of all sequences weighted by copy number. Sourced from immuneACCESS, this table was stored by TCRdb with only in-frame sequences that have V and J called. A share of the clones is absent; for the studies checked, an unresolved V gene accounts for under half, and the remainder has no known explanation. The DNA gave D and trimming, while V, J and clone size come from that table. In all, the sample holds 65,000 to 85,000 clones, and roughly 84% of those were seen once. The top ten clonotypes cover over 7% of the sample.

The study at large found these results: GvH clones turned up in recipient bone marrow, with some appearing earlier in ileal mucosa or blood, a pattern consistent with an intestinal mucosal origin. Early after transplant, peak levels of circulating GvH clones were associated with declines in HvG clones. Patients with donor T cell macrochimerism had high GvH to HvG T cell clonal ratios in their allografts. The relatively low number and heterogeneity of intestinal transplant patients limited the conclusions.

V is pared back by 5 bases and J by 5 bases, with 12 bases lying between the germline termini. The CDR3 goes from the cysteine to the phenylalanine over 12 residues. Of all the DNA, just the CDR3 is kept, 36 bases in frame from base 1. According to the germline V gene (reference sequence), CDR1 reads GTSNPN and CDR2 reads SVGIG. This sample's time point label indicates: cells obtained before transplantation from donor or recipient. CD3+CD4+ and CD3+CD8+ populations were FACS-sorted from unstimulated pre-transplant donor and recipient cells taken from spleen or lymph nodes. The input for sequencing was unstimulated CD8+ T cells sorted from spleen or lymph node cells, taken before transplant. This receptor chain uses TRBV30 and TRBJ1-2; the D region possibly corresponds to TRBD1 (6 bases align). The clonotype originates from a human donor who was the organ donor for an intestinal transplant. The CDR3 sequence is CAWDWGPYGYTF. The bases read TGTGCCTGGGATTGGGGGCCGTATGGCTACACCTTC.